This T cell receptor (beta chain) was recovered during a study of blood T cell repertoires in COVID-19 (dated by TCRdb to 2018 to 2020). Looking at the study overall: Collaborator samples came from the United States, Italy and Spain and covered acute and convalescent phases of COVID-19. The material from the prospective study consisted of cDNA or gDNA derived from T cells, B-cell-depleted T cells, or PBMCs. Samples were obtained from the ongoing ImmuneRACE study (first 160 participants) and from 1,200 or so subjects provided by 6 global collaborators. The sample metadata nearly always contained a de-identified subject ID, COVID-19 status, age in years and sex. The dataset comprised deeply sampled blood TCRbeta repertoires from subjects exposed to, actively infected with, or recovered from COVID-19. Where available, HLA class I and class II types were taken from metadata supplied by the sample provider and were not determined by assay-based typing. The repertoires were released in a freely available public database meant as a resource for research on the immune response to SARS-CoV-2.

The immunoSEQ Assay, a bias-controlled multiplex PCR, was used to amplify TCRbeta CDR3 regions from genomic DNA. On the authors' methods: Within the assay, amplification of reference gene primers was used to estimate how many nucleated cells each sample contained. To quantify the absolute abundance of each unique TCRbeta CDR3 rearrangement, sequence reads were collapsed and filtered. For each sample, productive Simpson clonality was calculated as the square root of Simpson's diversity index across productive rearrangements. Held by TCRdb, this immuneACCESS table contains in-frame sequences only and omits some clones. Under half of the omission traces to an unresolved V gene where checked; the cause of the rest is unknown. The DNA was the basis for D and trimming; V, J and clone size are from that table. The sample has more than 150,000 clones on record, around 87% of them singletons. The leading ten clones occupy roughly 2.6% of the sample.

CDR1 and CDR2 (SNHLY, FYNNEI) derive from the germline V gene. From the cysteine up to the phenylalanine, the CDR3 has a length of 13 residues. The sequence is cut down to CDR3 DNA, 39 bases in frame from base 1. V is shortened by 2 bases, J by 1 base, and the region joining them spans 2 bases. The collaborating institutions used their own protocols to collect whole blood in K2EDTA tubes. For TCRbeta analysis, collaborators shipped samples in one of three forms: frozen whole blood, isolated PBMCs, or DNA extracted from either of those sample types. About this clone itself: There is no known antigen for this receptor. No clone much larger than this one lies a single base away; base qualities are absent.

On the study overall, not on this receptor specifically: How much clinical and demographic metadata was included differed by source and by participant, and the metadata was provided uncurated.

The specimen sequenced was peripheral blood. The V gene is TRBV2 and the J gene is TRBJ2-2; no D gene is confidently identified. The TCR sequence derives from a man in his forties with active or convalescent COVID-19. CDR3 region: CASSERNTGELFF. The DNA sequence is TGTGCCAGCAGTGAACGGAACACCGGGGAGCTGTTTTTT.